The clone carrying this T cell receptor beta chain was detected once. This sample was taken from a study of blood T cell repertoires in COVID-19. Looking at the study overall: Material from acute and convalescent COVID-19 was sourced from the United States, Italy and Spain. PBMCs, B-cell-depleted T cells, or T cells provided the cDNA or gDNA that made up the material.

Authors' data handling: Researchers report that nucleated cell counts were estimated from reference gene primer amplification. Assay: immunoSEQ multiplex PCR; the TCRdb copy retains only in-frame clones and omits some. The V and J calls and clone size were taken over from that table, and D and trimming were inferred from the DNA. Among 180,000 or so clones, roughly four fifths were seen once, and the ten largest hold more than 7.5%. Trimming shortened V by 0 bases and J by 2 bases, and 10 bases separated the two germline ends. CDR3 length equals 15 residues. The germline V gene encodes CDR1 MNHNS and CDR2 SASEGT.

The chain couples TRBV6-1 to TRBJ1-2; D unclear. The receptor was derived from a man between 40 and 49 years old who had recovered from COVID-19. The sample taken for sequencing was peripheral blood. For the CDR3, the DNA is TGTGCCAGCAGTGAAGCGGGCGCGATAAACTATGGCTACACCTTC. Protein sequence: CASSEAGAINYGYTF.